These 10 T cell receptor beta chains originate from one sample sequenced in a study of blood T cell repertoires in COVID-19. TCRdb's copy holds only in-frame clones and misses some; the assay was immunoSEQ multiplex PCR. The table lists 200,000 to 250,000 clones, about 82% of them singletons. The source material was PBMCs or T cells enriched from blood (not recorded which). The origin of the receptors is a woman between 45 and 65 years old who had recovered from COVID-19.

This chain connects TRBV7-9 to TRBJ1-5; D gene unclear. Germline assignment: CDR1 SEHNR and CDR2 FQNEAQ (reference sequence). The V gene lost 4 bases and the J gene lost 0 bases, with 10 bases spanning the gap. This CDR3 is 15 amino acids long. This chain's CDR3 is CASSSTGISNQPQHF. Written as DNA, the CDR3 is TGTGCCAGCAGCTCCACCGGGATTAGCAATCAGCCCCAGCATTTT. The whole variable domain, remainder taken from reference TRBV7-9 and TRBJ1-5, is DTGVSQNPRHKITKRGQNVTFRCDPISEHNRLYWYRQTLGQGPEFLTYFQNEAQLEKSRLLSDRFSAERPKGSFSTLEIQRTEQGDSAMYLCASSSTGISNQPQHFGDGTRLSIL.

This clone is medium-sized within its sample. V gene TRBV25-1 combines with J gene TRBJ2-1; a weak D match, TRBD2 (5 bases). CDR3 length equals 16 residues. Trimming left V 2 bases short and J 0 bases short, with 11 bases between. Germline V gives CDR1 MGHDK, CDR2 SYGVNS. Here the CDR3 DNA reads TGTGCCAGCAGTGAAAAAAAAGGGAGCTCCTACAATGAGCAGTTCTTC. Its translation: CASSEKKGSSYNEQFF.

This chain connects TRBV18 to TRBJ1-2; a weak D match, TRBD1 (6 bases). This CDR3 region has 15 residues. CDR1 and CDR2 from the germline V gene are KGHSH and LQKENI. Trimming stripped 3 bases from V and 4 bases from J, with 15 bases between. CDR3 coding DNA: TGTGCCAGCTCACCGGCAGGGGACCTCCTCTATGGCTACACCTTC. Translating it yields CASSPAGDLLYGYTF.

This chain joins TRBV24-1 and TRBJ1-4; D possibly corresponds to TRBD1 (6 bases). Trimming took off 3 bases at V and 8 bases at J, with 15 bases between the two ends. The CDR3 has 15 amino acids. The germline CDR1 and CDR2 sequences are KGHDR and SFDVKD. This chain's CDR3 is CATSDPRGGREKLFF. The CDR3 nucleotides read TGTGCCACCAGTGATCCCCGAGGGGGACGGGAAAAACTGTTTTTT.

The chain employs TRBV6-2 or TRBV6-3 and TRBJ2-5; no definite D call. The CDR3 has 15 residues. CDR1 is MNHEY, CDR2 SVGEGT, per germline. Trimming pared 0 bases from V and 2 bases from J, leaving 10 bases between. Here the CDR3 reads CASSYSWAVQETQYF. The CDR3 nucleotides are TGTGCCAGCAGTTACTCCTGGGCTGTACAAGAGACCCAGTACTTC.

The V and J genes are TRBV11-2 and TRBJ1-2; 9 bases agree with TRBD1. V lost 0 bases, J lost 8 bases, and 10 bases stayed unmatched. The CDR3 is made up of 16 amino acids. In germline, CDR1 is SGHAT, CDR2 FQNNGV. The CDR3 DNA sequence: TGTGCCAGCAGCTTAGACCATACCGGGACAGGGAACGGCTACACCTTC. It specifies CASSLDHTGTGNGYTF.

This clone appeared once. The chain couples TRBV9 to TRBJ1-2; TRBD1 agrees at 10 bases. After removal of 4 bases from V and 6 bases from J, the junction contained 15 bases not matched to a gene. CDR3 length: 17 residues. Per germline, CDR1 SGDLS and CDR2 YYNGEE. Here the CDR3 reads CASSPSLRAGTGDGYTF. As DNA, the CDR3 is TGTGCCAGCAGCCCCAGTTTACGGGCGGGGACAGGGGATGGCTACACCTTC.

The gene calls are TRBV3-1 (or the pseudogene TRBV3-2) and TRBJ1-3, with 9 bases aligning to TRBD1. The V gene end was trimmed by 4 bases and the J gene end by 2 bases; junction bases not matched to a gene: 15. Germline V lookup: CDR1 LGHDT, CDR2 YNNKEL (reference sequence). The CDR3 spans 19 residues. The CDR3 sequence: CASSLDAVWTGVAGNTIYF. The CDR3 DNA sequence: TGTGCCAGCAGCCTCGACGCTGTTTGGACAGGGGTTGCTGGAAACACCATATATTTT.

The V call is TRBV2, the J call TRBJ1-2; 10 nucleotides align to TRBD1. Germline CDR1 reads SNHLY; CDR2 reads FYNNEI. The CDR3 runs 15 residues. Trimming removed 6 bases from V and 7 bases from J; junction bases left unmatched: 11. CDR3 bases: TGTGCCAGCAGCACGAACGGACAGGGGGGAGGTGGCTACACCTTC. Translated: CASSTNGQGGGGYTF. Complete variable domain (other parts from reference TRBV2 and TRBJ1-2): EPEVTQTPSHQVTQMGQEVILRCVPISNHLYFYWYRQILGQKVEFLVSFYNNEISEKSEIFDDQFSVERPDGSNFTLKIRSTKLEDSAMYFCASSTNGQGGGGYTFGSGTRLTVV.

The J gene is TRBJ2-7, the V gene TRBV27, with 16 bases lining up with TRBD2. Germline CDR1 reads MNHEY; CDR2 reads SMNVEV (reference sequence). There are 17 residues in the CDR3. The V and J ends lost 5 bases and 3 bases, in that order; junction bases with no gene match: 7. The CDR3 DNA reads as TGTGCCAGCAGTGGCATGGGGACTAGCGGGAGGGTCTACGAGCAGTACTTC. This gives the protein CASSGMGTSGRVYEQYF.